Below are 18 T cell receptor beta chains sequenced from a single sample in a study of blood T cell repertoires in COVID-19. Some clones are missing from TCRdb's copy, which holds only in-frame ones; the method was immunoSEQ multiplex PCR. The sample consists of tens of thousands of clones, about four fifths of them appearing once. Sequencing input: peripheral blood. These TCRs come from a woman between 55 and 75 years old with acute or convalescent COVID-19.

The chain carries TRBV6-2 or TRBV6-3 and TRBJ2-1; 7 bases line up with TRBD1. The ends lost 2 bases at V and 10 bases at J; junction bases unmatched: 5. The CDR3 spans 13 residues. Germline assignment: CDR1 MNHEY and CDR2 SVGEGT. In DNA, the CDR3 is TGTGCCAGCAGTTACCAACCGACAGGGGAGCAGTTCTTC. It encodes CASSYQPTGEQFF.

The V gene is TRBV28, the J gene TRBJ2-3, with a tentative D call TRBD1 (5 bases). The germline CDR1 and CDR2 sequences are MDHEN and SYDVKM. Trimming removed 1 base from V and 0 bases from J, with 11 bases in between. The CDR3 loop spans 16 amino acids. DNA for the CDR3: TGTGCCAGCAGTTTATCAGGGTTCCCAAGCACAGATACGCAGTATTTT. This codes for CASSLSGFPSTDTQYF.

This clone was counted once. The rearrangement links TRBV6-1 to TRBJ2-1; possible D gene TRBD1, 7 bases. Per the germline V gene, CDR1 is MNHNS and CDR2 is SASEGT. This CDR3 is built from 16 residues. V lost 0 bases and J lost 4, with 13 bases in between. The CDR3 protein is CASSEAVAGGYNEQFF. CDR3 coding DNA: TGTGCCAGCAGTGAAGCCGTGGCAGGGGGGTACAATGAGCAGTTCTTC.

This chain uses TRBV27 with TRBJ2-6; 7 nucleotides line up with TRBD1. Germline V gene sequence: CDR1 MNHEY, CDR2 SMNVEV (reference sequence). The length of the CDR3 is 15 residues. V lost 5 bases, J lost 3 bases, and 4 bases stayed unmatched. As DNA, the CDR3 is TGTGCCAGCAGTCCTACAGGGGTTGGGGCCAACGTCCTGACTTTC. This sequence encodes CASSPTGVGANVLTF.

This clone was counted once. CDR3 amino acids: CASSVISSNTGELFF. The CDR3 region has the DNA TGTGCCAGCAGCGTTATTAGCAGTAACACCGGGGAGCTGTTTTTT. The chain carries TRBV7-6 and TRBJ2-2; D unresolved. Germline V gene lookup returns CDR1 SGHVS and CDR2 FNYEAQ. Trimming left V 5 bases short and J 2 bases short, with 12 bases between. The CDR3 is 15 amino acids. The complete variable domain, with remaining parts taken from reference TRBV7-6 and TRBJ2-2, reads GAGVSQSPRYKVTKRGQDVALRCDPISGHVSLYWYRQALGQGPEFLTYFNYEAQQDKSGLPNDRFSAERPEGSISTLTIQRTEQRDSAMYRCASSVISSNTGELFFGEGSRLTVL.

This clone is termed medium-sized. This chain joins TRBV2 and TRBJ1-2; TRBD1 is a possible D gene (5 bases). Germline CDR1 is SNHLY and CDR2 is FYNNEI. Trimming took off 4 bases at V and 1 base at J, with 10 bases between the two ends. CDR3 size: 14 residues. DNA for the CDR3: TGTGCCAGCAGTGTCTTACAGGATAACTATGGCTACACCTTC. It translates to CASSVLQDNYGYTF.

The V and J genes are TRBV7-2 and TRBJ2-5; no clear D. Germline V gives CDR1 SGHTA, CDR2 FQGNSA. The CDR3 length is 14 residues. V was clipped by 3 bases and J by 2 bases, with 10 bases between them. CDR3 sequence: CASSFFRSQETQYF. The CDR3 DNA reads TGTGCCAGCAGCTTTTTTCGTAGTCAAGAGACCCAGTACTTC.

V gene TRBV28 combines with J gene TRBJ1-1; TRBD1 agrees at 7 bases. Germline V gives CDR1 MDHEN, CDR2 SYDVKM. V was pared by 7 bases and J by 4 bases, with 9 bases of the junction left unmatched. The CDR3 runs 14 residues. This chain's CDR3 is CASIRAGDSTEAFF. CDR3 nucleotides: TGTGCCAGCATTAGGGCCGGGGACAGCACTGAAGCTTTCTTT.

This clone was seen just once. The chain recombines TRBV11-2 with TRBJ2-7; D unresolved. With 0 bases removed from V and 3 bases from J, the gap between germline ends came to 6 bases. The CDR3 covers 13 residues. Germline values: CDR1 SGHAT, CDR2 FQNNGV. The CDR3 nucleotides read TGTGCCAGCAGCTTAGAACCGGGCTACGAGCAGTACTTC. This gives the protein CASSLEPGYEQYF.

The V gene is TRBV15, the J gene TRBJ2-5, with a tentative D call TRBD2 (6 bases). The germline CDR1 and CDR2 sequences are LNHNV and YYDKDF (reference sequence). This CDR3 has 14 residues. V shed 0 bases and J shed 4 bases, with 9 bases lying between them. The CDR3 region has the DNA TGTGCCACCAGCAGAGACAGGGAGGCAGAGACCCAGTACTTC. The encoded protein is CATSRDREAETQYF.

The CDR3 protein is CASSQVPRGIGELFF. The DNA of the CDR3 is TGTGCCAGCAGCCAAGTCCCCAGGGGGATCGGGGAGCTGTTTTTT. This chain links TRBV14 with TRBJ2-2; 7 bases are shared with TRBD1. CDR1 and CDR2 (germline): SGHDN, FVKESK. The CDR3 consists of 15 residues. J lost 7 bases, V lost 1 base, and 6 bases had no gene match. The full variable domain, its missing parts supplied by reference TRBV14 and TRBJ2-2, is EAGVTQFPSHSVIEKGQTVTLRCDPISGHDNLYWYRRVMGKEIKFLLHFVKESKQDESGMPNNRFLAERTGGTYSTLKVQPAELEDSGVYFCASSQVPRGIGELFFGEGSRLTVL.

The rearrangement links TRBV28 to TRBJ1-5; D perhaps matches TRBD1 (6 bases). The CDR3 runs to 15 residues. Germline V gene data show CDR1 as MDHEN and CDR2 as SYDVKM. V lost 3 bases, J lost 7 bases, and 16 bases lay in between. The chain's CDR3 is CASSFPTGTGQPQHF. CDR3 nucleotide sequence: TGTGCCAGCAGTTTCCCCACAGGGACGGGCCAGCCCCAGCATTTT.

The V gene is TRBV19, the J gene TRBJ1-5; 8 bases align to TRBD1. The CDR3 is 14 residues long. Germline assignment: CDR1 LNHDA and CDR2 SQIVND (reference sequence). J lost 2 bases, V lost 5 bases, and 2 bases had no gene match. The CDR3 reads CASSGTGRNQPQHF. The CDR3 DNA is TGTGCCAGTAGTGGGACAGGTCGCAATCAGCCCCAGCATTTT.

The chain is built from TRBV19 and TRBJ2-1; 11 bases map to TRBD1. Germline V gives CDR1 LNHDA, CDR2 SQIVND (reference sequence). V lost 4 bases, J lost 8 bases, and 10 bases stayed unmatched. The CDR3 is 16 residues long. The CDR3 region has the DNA TGTGCCAGTAGTAGATCGGGACAGGGGGATGGCTATGAGCAGTTCTTC. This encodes CASSRSGQGDGYEQFF.

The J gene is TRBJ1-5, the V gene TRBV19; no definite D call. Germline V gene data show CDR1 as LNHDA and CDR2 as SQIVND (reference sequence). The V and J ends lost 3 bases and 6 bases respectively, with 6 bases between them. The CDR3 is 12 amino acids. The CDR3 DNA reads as TGTGCCAGTAGTATGAGATTTCAGCCCCAGCATTTT. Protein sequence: CASSMRFQPQHF.

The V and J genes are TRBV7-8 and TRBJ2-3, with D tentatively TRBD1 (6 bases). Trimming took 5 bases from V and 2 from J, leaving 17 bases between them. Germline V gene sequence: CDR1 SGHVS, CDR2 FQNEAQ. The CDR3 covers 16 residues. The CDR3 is CASSNSAGTYTDTQYF. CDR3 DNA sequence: TGTGCCAGCAGCAATTCAGCCGGGACATACACAGATACGCAGTATTTT.

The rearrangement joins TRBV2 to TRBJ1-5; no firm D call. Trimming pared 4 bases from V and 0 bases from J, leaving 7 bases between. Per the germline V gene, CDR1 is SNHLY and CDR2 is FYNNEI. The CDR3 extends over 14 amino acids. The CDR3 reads CASSVEGSNQPQHF. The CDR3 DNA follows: TGTGCCAGCAGTGTGGAGGGTAGCAATCAGCCCCAGCATTTT.

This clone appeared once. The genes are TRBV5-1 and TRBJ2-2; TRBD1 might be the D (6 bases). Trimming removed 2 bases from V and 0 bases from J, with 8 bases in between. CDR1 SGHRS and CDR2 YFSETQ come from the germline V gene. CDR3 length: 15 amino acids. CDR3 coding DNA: TGCGCCAGCAGCTTAGGACAGACGAACACCGGGGAGCTGTTTTTT. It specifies CASSLGQTNTGELFF.